These 21 T cell receptor beta chains were all obtained from the same sample, sequenced in a study of blood T cells in healthy people across ages. Primed by a sample-barcoded 5' primer and a J-beta primer mix, a second PCR proceeded for about 7 to 11 cycles. A single record per CDR3 protein comes from TCRdb applying MiXCR to the 5' RACE reads. The profile shows 780,000 or so distinct CDR3 sequences, around 50% of them singletons. Sequencing was done on a sample of blood. These receptors were taken from a man in his forties in good health.

The table lists this clonotype with a few counts. The V call is TRBV4-3, the J call TRBJ2-1; 7 bases are a match to TRBD2. The CDR3 totals 18 residues. Trimming removed 0 bases from V and 3 bases from J; junction bases left unmatched: 11. CDR1 LGHNA and CDR2 YSLEER come from the germline V gene. The CDR3 bases are TGCGCCAGCAGCCAAGAGGGTGGGGTGAGCGGGGTCTACAATGAGCAGTTCTTC. Protein: CASSQEGGVSGVYNEQFF.

The rearrangement uses TRBV20-1 and TRBJ2-7; a weak D match, TRBD2 (5 bases). CDR1 is DFQATT, CDR2 SNEGSKA, per germline (reference sequence). The ends were cut back, 0 bases at V and 7 bases at J, with 22 bases in the middle. CDR3 length: 16 residues. The CDR3 DNA follows: TGCAGTGCTAGAGAGAGAAGCGGCCCTTCCTACAATGAGCAGTACTTC. This translates into CSARERSGPSYNEQYF.

The genes are TRBV29-1 and TRBJ2-1; no definite D call. The DNA end lines up better with TRBJ2-7; the J call may be wrong. The CDR3 covers 17 residues. Germline V gives CDR1 SQVTM, CDR2 ANQGSEA. CDR3 sequence reads: CSVDGYRTAASYNEQYF. The CDR3 nucleotides read TGCAGCGTTGATGGGTATAGGACGGCCGCCTCCTACAATGAGCAGTACTTC.

This chain uses TRBV24-1 with TRBJ2-1; D unclear. Trimming removed 0 bases at V and 3 bases at J, with 2 bases between. CDR1 is KGHDR and CDR2 is SFDVKD in the germline V gene. The CDR3 has 13 residues. The CDR3 nucleotides read TGTGCCACCAGTGATTTGGGCTACAATGAGCAGTTCTTC. Encoded protein: CATSDLGYNEQFF.

This chain uses TRBV2 with TRBJ2-7; 7 nucleotides align to TRBD1. The CDR3 is made up of 15 amino acids. The germline V gene encodes CDR1 SNHLY and CDR2 FYNNEI. With 7 bases clipped from V and 7 bases from J, the junction kept 16 bases outside the gene matches. This CDR3 reads CASTLDRQGRGEQYF. The CDR3 coding sequence is TGTGCCAGCACCCTGGACAGGCAGGGGAGAGGAGAGCAGTACTTC.

CDR3 nucleotide sequence: TGTGCCAGCAGCGTAGCTAATCTGGGGATCTATGAGCAGTACTTC. It encodes CASSVANLGIYEQYF. This chain uses TRBV9 with TRBJ2-5; D is uncertain. CDR1 is SGDLS and CDR2 is YYNGEE in the germline V gene. The ends were cut back, 0 bases at V and 11 bases at J, with 20 bases in the middle. The CDR3 covers 15 residues. Looking up the rest from reference TRBV9 and TRBJ2-5 gives the full variable domain: DSGVTQTPKHLITATGQRVTLRCSPRSGDLSVYWYQQSLDQGLQFLIQYYNGEERAKGNILERFSAQQFPDLHSELNLSSLELGDSALYFCASSVANLGIYEQYFGPGTRLLVL.

This clonotype was counted a few times. This sequence joins TRBV29-1 and TRBJ1-2, with D possibly TRBD1 on 6 matching bases. CDR3 length equals 12 residues. V lost 3 bases to trimming and J lost 5 bases, with 10 bases between them. CDR1 is SQVTM and CDR2 is ANQGSEA in the germline V gene. The CDR3 coding sequence is TGCAGCGTTGATGGCAGGGGATATGGCTACACCTTC. This codes for CSVDGRGYGYTF.

The rearrangement links TRBV12-5 to TRBJ2-7, with a possible D match to TRBD1 (5 bases). This CDR3 has 13 amino acids. CDR1 LGHNT and CDR2 FRNRAP come from the germline V gene. V lost 10 bases to trimming and J lost 4 bases, with 17 bases between them. The CDR3 coding sequence is TGTGCTACAACGCCCAAGGGGATTTACGAGCAGTACTTC. Translated, it gives CATTPKGIYEQYF.

This clonotype was detected many times. The J gene is TRBJ1-2, the V gene TRBV29-1, with D possibly matching TRBD1 (5 bases). The CDR3 loop spans 17 amino acids. V lost 7 bases to trimming and J lost 6 bases, with 30 bases between them. Looked up from germline, CDR1 is SQVTM and CDR2 is ANQGSEA. The CDR3, as DNA: TGCAGCGCTACCGGAGGGATAGGGTCTGGGAGGGACCATGGCTACACCTTC. Its protein product is CSATGGIGSGRDHGYTF. Drawing the rest from reference TRBV29-1 and TRBJ1-2, the complete variable domain is SAVISQKPSRDICQRGTSLTIQCQVDSQVTMMFWYRQQPGQSLTLIATANQGSEATYESGFVIDKFPISRPNLTFSTLTVSNMSPEDSSIYLCSATGGIGSGRDHGYTFGSGTRLTVV.

CDR3 DNA: TGTGCCAGCAGTCCCGAGACAGGGGGTGCCAAAAACATTCAGTACTTC. Translation gives CASSPETGGAKNIQYF. The chain joins TRBV6-5 to TRBJ2-4; 9 bases are a match to TRBD1. The CDR3 spans 16 residues. Germline trimming cut 5 bases from V and 1 base from J; bases unmatched to any gene: 6. Germline-derived CDR1 and CDR2 are MNHEY and SVGAGI.

This chain connects TRBV6-6 to TRBJ2-7; 8 bases line up with TRBD1. The V gene end was trimmed by 5 bases and the J gene end by 5 bases; junction bases not matched to a gene: 5. The CDR3 covers 13 residues. Germline-derived CDR1 and CDR2 are MNHNY and SVGAGI (reference sequence). CDR3 sequence: CASSHTGGNEQYF. The CDR3, as DNA: TGTGCCAGCAGTCATACAGGGGGGAACGAGCAGTACTTC.

This clonotype occurred a few times. This chain connects TRBV7-2 to TRBJ2-7; D is perhaps TRBD1 or TRBD2 (6 bases each). V was shortened by 4 bases and J by 3 bases, with 16 bases between the two germline ends. The CDR3 extends over 15 amino acids. Germline V gene lookup returns CDR1 SGHTA and CDR2 FQGNSA. The CDR3 DNA is TGTGCCAGCAGCTCGGGGGCTAGCGCGGTCTACGAGCAGTACTTC. This codes for CASSSGASAVYEQYF.

The CDR3 sequence: CSASRDRGLETQFF. CDR3 nucleotide sequence: TGCAGTGCTAGCCGGGACAGGGGGCTGGAGACCCAGTTCTTC. The gene calls are TRBV20-1 and TRBJ2-7; TRBD1 matches at 12 bases. Judging by the DNA end, TRBJ2-1 fits better; the J call may be wrong. CDR1 DFQATT and CDR2 SNEGSKA come from the germline V gene (reference sequence). The CDR3 sequence is 14 residues long.

In this sample, this clonotype turned up once. The chain has TRBV7-2 and TRBJ1-6; TRBD1 is a possible D gene (5 bases). V was clipped by 7 bases and J by 10 bases, with 26 bases between them. CDR3 length: 17 amino acids. In germline, CDR1 is SGHTA, CDR2 FQGNSA. The CDR3 loop is CASTRGPQRGGGSPLHF. The CDR3 DNA reads TGTGCCAGCACACGGGGACCTCAAAGAGGTGGGGGATCACCCCTCCACTTT. Complete variable domain (other parts from reference TRBV7-2 and TRBJ1-6): GAGVSQSPSNKVTEKGKDVELRCDPISGHTALYWYRQSLGQGLEFLIYFQGNSAPDKSGLPSDRFSAERTGGSVSTLTIQRTQQEDSAVYLCASTRGPQRGGGSPLHFGNGTRLTVT.

Only a few counts were recorded for this clonotype. This rearrangement joins TRBV6-2 or TRBV6-3 to TRBJ2-1, with 9 bases identical to TRBD2. The CDR3 length is 13 residues. Germline V lookup: CDR1 MNHEY, CDR2 SVGEGT. The ends lost 3 bases at V and 10 bases at J; junction bases unmatched: 4. For the CDR3, the DNA is TGTGCCAGCAGTTATCCCGGACTAGCGGAGCAGTTCTTC. Amino acids: CASSYPGLAEQFF.

V gene TRBV7-2 combines with J gene TRBJ1-5, with 12 bases aligning to TRBD1. Germline V gene data show CDR1 as SGHTA and CDR2 as FQGNSA. Germline trimming cut 5 bases from V and 7 bases from J; bases unmatched to any gene: 9. This CDR3 has 16 residues. CDR3 sequence (DNA): TGTGCCAGCAGCCCTGGGGGGACAGGGGGCGTGCAGCCCCAGCATTTT. Its translation is CASSPGGTGGVQPQHF.

The CDR3 here is CASSLVNRVGQPQHF. Here the CDR3 DNA reads TGTGCCAGCAGTTTAGTCAACAGGGTAGGCCAGCCCCAGCATTTT. The V call is TRBV12-3 or TRBV12-4, the J call TRBJ1-5; D is perhaps TRBD1 (6 bases). Trimming cost V 1 base and J 7 bases, with 14 bases left between them. The CDR3 runs to 15 residues.

This clonotype was observed a handful of times. The chain couples TRBV20-1 to TRBJ2-5; TRBD2 agrees at 12 bases. The V segment lost 0 bases and the J segment 4 bases; nucleotides outside the gene matches: 6. CDR3 length: 16 amino acids. CDR1 is DFQATT, CDR2 SNEGSKA, per germline (reference sequence). CDR3 in DNA: TGCAGTGCTAGAGATGCTAGCGGGGGGGCGTCAGAGACCCAGTACTTC. Its translation: CSARDASGGASETQYF.

The chain couples TRBV2 to TRBJ2-1, with 11 bases identical to TRBD2. The ends lost 11 bases at V and 4 bases at J; junction bases unmatched: 4. The CDR3 contains 13 residues. Germline CDR1 and CDR2: SNHLY and FYNNEI. Here the CDR3 reads CAARLAGYNEQFF. The CDR3 DNA reads as TGTGCCGCCCGACTAGCGGGGTACAATGAGCAGTTCTTC.

CDR3 sequence: CASSDLTLQETQYF. The CDR3 coding sequence is TGTGCCAGCAGTGATTTGACACTCCAAGAGACCCAGTACTTC. The chain uses TRBV25-1 and TRBJ2-5; D uncertain. The CDR3 runs 14 residues. In germline, CDR1 is MGHDK, CDR2 SYGVNS. V gave up 3 bases and J gave up 1 base, with 9 bases separating them.

Worth noting for this clonotype: This may arise from a read error, as a much more abundant clone is one base away. The genes are TRBV6-2 or TRBV6-3 and TRBJ2-7, with a weak D call TRBD1 (5 bases). The CDR3 runs to 14 residues. Germline V gene lookup returns CDR1 MNHEY and CDR2 SVGEGT. Trimming stripped 6 bases from V and 12 bases from J, with 24 bases between. CDR3 bases: TGTGCCAGCAGGAGACAGACATCTCAAGAGACCCGGTACTTC. This encodes CASRRQTSQETRYF.